One sample yielded the 20 T cell receptor beta chains listed below, sequenced in a study of T-cell reconstitution after alpha-beta-depleted transplantation in children. TCRbeta library preparation incorporated unique molecular identifiers. TCRdb passed the PCR reads through MiXCR, listing each CDR3 protein once. The table lists some 550,000 distinct CDR3 sequences, 23% of them singletons, with approximately 14% in the top ten. The source was PBMCs, mostly from graft donor cells, collected 360 days after TCRalphabeta/CD19-depleted stem cell transplant. Receptors were obtained from a boy under two years old who had a stem cell transplant for acute myeloid leukemia, so the T cells may come from the graft donor.

This clonotype was detected only a few times. The CDR3 DNA reads TGTGCCAGCAGTAAAGTGGGCCCTTACGAGCAGTACGTC. Translating gives CASSKVGPYEQYV. The rearrangement uses TRBV12-3 or TRBV12-4 and TRBJ2-7; D ambiguous. The V end was cut by 5 bases, the J end by 4 bases, with 12 bases between. The CDR3 runs 13 residues.

The chain carries TRBV28 and TRBJ1-5, with 8 bases lining up with TRBD1. V gave up 7 bases and J gave up 7 bases; unmatched junction bases: 21. The CDR3 runs to 18 residues. Germline assignment: CDR1 MDHEN and CDR2 SYDVKM. The CDR3 is CASTPGQAVSFAGQPQHF. CDR3 in DNA: TGTGCCAGCACTCCGGGACAGGCAGTTAGTTTCGCGGGGCAGCCCCAGCATTTT.

A few counts support this clonotype. V usage is TRBV12-3 or TRBV12-4 and J usage is TRBJ2-1; 13 bases are a match to TRBD2. The V and J ends lost 7 bases and 4 bases, in that order; junction bases with no gene match: 4. This CDR3 contains 15 residues. CDR3 protein: CASTKGLAGYNEQFF. In DNA form, the CDR3 reads TGTGCCAGCACAAAGGGACTAGCGGGATACAATGAGCAGTTCTTC.

This clonotype was found a few times. The rearrangement uses TRBV29-1 and TRBJ1-1; D unresolved. Looked up from germline, CDR1 is SQVTM and CDR2 is ANQGSEA. The CDR3 sequence is 10 residues long. The V end lost 4 bases, the J end lost 7 bases, and 7 bases lay between the germline ends. CDR3 loop: CSVVLSEAFF. Here the CDR3 DNA reads TGCAGCGTTGTTTTGAGTGAAGCTTTCTTT.

The table lists this clonotype with a few counts. V usage is TRBV20-1 and J usage is TRBJ2-4, with D perhaps being TRBD1 or TRBD2 (5 bases each). The V gene's germline CDR1 is DFQATT and CDR2 SNEGSKA (reference sequence). CDR3 length equals 12 residues. V was pared by 0 bases and J by 7 bases, with 7 bases between. The CDR3 nucleotides read TGCAGTGCTAGAGACGAGGGGAACATTCAGTACTTC. It codes for CSARDEGNIQYF.

This clonotype was seen only a few times. CDR3 DNA: TGTGCCAGCAGTTACCCTCCGGGACAGGGAGGGCGGGGGGAGCTGTTTTTT. It is translated as CASSYPPGQGGRGELFF. V gene TRBV6-5 combines with J gene TRBJ2-2, with TRBD1 matching 9 bases. CDR3 length: 17 residues. J gave up 8 bases and V 2 bases, and 12 bases lay outside the gene matches. The V gene's germline CDR1 is MNHEY and CDR2 SVGAGI.

The sample holds many counts of this clonotype. The rearrangement joins TRBV6-5 to TRBJ1-1, with D possibly TRBD1 on 6 matching bases. Germline CDR1 and CDR2: MNHEY and SVGAGI. The CDR3 is 15 residues long. Trimming left V 3 bases short and J 3 bases short, with 14 bases between. The CDR3 DNA is TGTGCCAGCAGTTATCGGGGGGGCTGGGACACTGAAGCTTTCTTT. This translates into CASSYRGGWDTEAFF.

This clonotype was recorded at least ten times. V usage is TRBV5-1 and J usage is TRBJ2-1, with D unclear. V was shortened by 0 bases and J by 10 bases, with 11 bases between the two germline ends. The CDR3 loop spans 13 amino acids. The germline CDR1 and CDR2 sequences are SGHRS and YFSETQ. Here the CDR3 reads CASSLARVEEQFF. The CDR3 region has the DNA TGCGCCAGCAGCTTGGCCCGGGTCGAAGAGCAGTTCTTC.

The chain links TRBV6-2 or TRBV6-3 to TRBJ2-3; 12 bases fit TRBD2. Germline lookup yields CDR1 MNHEY and CDR2 SVGEGT. The CDR3 extends over 16 amino acids. J gave up 1 base and V 5 bases, and 4 bases lay outside the gene matches. CDR3 protein: CASSQGLAGRTDTQYF. CDR3 sequence (DNA): TGTGCCAGCAGTCAAGGACTAGCGGGACGCACAGATACGCAGTATTTT.

The rearrangement links TRBV12-3 or TRBV12-4 to TRBJ1-1; perhaps TRBD1 as D (5 bases). Trimming shortened V by 3 bases and J by 7 bases, and 12 bases separated the two germline ends. This CDR3 comprises 13 residues. CDR3 protein: CASSLSRAGEAFF. CDR3 nucleotides: TGTGCCAGCAGTTTGAGCAGGGCTGGTGAAGCTTTCTTT.

The V and J genes are TRBV6-5 and TRBJ1-2, with D tentatively TRBD1 (5 bases). Germline V CDR1 and CDR2: MNHEY, SVGAGI. The CDR3 has 14 amino acids. The V gene lost 10 bases and the J gene lost 4 bases, with 19 bases spanning the gap. CDR3: CATGRARGIYGYTF. The CDR3 DNA reads as TGTGCCACCGGGCGGGCAAGGGGTATCTATGGCTACACCTTC.

This chain connects TRBV20-1 to TRBJ2-3, with a tentative D call TRBD1 (7 bases). The CDR3 sequence is 14 residues long. Trimming removed 4 bases at V and 1 base at J, with 12 bases between. CDR1 is DFQATT, CDR2 SNEGSKA, per germline (reference sequence). The CDR3 coding sequence is TGCAGTGCTAACAGGGGAGGAGGCACAGATACGCAGTATTTT. It encodes CSANRGGGTDTQYF.

This clonotype showed up just a few times. CDR3 residues: CASSPTGGGNQPQHF. The CDR3 nucleotides are TGTGCCAGCAGCCCCACAGGGGGCGGCAATCAGCCCCAGCATTTT. The V call is TRBV12-3 or TRBV12-4, the J call TRBJ1-5, with 9 bases that match TRBD1. V was pared by 6 bases and J by 2 bases, with 5 bases of the junction left unmatched. The CDR3 totals 15 residues.

V gene TRBV7-2 combines with J gene TRBJ1-2; a possible D gene is TRBD1 (5 bases). Per the germline V gene, CDR1 is SGHTA and CDR2 is FQGNSA. Trimming pared 2 bases from V and 4 bases from J, leaving 11 bases between. The CDR3 runs 14 residues. The DNA for the CDR3 is TGTGCCAGCAGCTTAAGGGTCCAGGGCTATGGCTACACCTTC. Amino acid sequence: CASSLRVQGYGYTF.

This clonotype has only a few counts. The CDR3 DNA reads TGTGCCAGCAGTTCGGACAGGGAAACCAATGAAGCTTTCTTT. This gives the protein CASSSDRETNEAFF. The chain carries TRBV6-5 and TRBJ1-1; TRBD1 matches at 8 bases. The V gene's germline CDR1 is MNHEY and CDR2 SVGAGI. J was trimmed by 7 bases and V by 4 bases; bases with no gene match: 8. The CDR3 has 14 residues.

CDR3 region: CASSLSLAGKETQYF. The CDR3 nucleotides are TGTGCCAGCAGCTTGTCCTTAGCAGGGAAAGAGACCCAGTACTTC. The V call is TRBV5-6, the J call TRBJ2-5; TRBD1 is a possible D gene (5 bases). CDR3 length: 15 residues. The V gene lost 1 base and the J gene lost 3 bases, with 13 bases spanning the gap. From germline, CDR1 is SGHDT and CDR2 YYEEEE.

The chain has TRBV15 and TRBJ2-1; 7 bases are shared with TRBD1. V lost 5 bases, J lost 4 bases, and 14 bases stayed unmatched. There are 17 residues in the CDR3. CDR1 and CDR2 from the germline V gene are LNHNV and YYDKDF (reference sequence). CDR3 in DNA: TGTGCCACCAGCTCCCCTGGGGCCGGGACAGCTTACAATGAGCAGTTCTTC. Translating gives CATSSPGAGTAYNEQFF.

This clonotype was counted between two and nine times. The rearrangement joins TRBV20-1 to TRBJ2-1; TRBD2 is a possible D gene (7 bases). Trimming took 0 bases from V and 4 from J, leaving 16 bases between them. The CDR3 spans 16 residues. Germline CDR1 is DFQATT and CDR2 is SNEGSKA (reference sequence). The CDR3 loop reads CSARENPGGHYNEQFF. Written as DNA, the CDR3 is TGCAGTGCTAGAGAGAATCCGGGGGGCCATTACAATGAGCAGTTCTTC.

The gene calls are TRBV6-2 or TRBV6-3 and TRBJ1-5; possibly TRBD1 for D (5 bases). The germline gives CDR1 MNHEY, CDR2 SVGEGT. The CDR3 is 13 amino acids. The V end lost 5 bases, the J end lost 5 bases, and 10 bases lay between the germline ends. The CDR3 nucleotides read TGTGCCAGCAGTAAGATAGGGGATCAGCCCCAGCATTTT. This codes for CASSKIGDQPQHF.

This clonotype appeared a few times. The chain combines TRBV3-1 with TRBJ2-3; the D gene is possibly TRBD2 (5 bases). The CDR3 is made up of 19 amino acids. From germline, CDR1 is LGHDT and CDR2 YNNKEL (reference sequence). V was clipped by 5 bases and J by 3 bases, with 27 bases between them. In DNA, the CDR3 is TGTGCCAGCAGCGAAACCCTAGCCGCCGGGTCCCGACCTACAGATACGCAGTATTTT. It specifies CASSETLAAGSRPTDTQYF.